This TCR beta chain was recorded in a study of blood T cell repertoires in COVID-19. Study-wide context: Specimens from acute and convalescent COVID-19 originated in the United States, Italy and Spain.

This CDR3 is 15 amino acids long. Germline trimming cut 4 bases from V and 3 bases from J; bases unmatched to any gene: 4. CDR1 is SGHVS, CDR2 FNYEAQ, per germline. Authors' processing steps: Amplification with reference gene primers provided the estimates of nucleated cell counts. Generated by immunoSEQ multiplex PCR, the TCRdb table keeps only in-frame clones and is missing some. That table gives V, J and clone size, and the DNA gave D and trimming. The top ten hold 1.1% of the sample, which has roughly 380,000 clones, around 84% seen once. The chain is built from TRBV7-6 and TRBJ2-3, with 10 bases fitting TRBD2. The clonotype was recovered from a human donor with acute or convalescent COVID-19. The donor label of this sample is uncertain. What was sequenced was peripheral blood. The CDR3 bases are TGTGCCAGCAGCTCACTAGCGGGGTTAACAGATACGCAGTATTTT. This gives the protein CASSSLAGLTDTQYF. The whole variable domain, filled in from reference TRBV7-6 and TRBJ2-3, reads GAGVSQSPRYKVTKRGQDVALRCDPISGHVSLYWYRQALGQGPEFLTYFNYEAQQDKSGLPNDRFSAERPEGSISTLTIQRTEQRDSAMYRCASSSLAGLTDTQYFGPGTRLTVL.